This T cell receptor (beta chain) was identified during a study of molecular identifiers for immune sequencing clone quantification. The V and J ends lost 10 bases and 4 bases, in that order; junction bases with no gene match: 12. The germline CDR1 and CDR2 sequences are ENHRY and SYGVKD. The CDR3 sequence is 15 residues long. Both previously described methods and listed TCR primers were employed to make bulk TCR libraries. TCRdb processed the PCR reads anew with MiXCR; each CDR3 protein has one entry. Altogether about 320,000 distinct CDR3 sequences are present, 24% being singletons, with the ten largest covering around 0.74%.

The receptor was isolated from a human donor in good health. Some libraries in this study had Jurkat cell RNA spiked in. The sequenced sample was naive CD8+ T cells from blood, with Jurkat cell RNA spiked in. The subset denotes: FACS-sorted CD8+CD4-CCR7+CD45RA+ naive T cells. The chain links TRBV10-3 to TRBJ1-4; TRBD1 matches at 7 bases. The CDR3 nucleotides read TGTGCCAGGTCCCGACAGGGCTACCGTAATGAAAAACTGTTTTTT. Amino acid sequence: CARSRQGYRNEKLFF.